These 11 T cell receptor beta chains were all obtained from the same sample, sequenced in a study of neurological immune-mediated disorders. Time point: longitudinal time-point 1 (baseline). TCRdb fed the 5' RACE reads into MiXCR, producing one record per CDR3 protein. This sample yields approximately 70,000 distinct CDR3 sequences, of which about 9.4% are seen a single time; roughly 10% belongs to the top ten. Sequences were obtained from PBMCs. The receptors were sampled from a man aged 25 to 40 in good health.

This clonotype has ten or more counts. The rearrangement uses TRBV6-1 and TRBJ1-5; 7 bases align to TRBD1. The CDR3 consists of 18 residues. The J segment lost 2 bases and the V segment lost 8 bases, leaving 18 bases of the junction unmatched. Germline lookup yields CDR1 MNHNS and CDR2 SASEGT. The CDR3 spells CASHPRGRGIEGNQPQHF. The CDR3 region has the DNA TGTGCCAGCCATCCCAGGGGCAGGGGGATCGAGGGCAATCAGCCCCAGCATTTT.

The rearrangement joins TRBV12-5 to TRBJ2-2; 8 bases map to TRBD2. Germline lookup yields CDR1 LGHNT and CDR2 FRNRAP. J gave up 12 bases and V 3 bases, and 9 bases lay outside the gene matches. The CDR3 sequence is 14 residues long. The CDR3 sequence: CASGFGLAGEKLFF. CDR3 sequence (DNA): TGTGCTAGTGGTTTTGGACTAGCAGGAGAGAAGCTGTTTTTT.

Many counts were recorded for this clonotype. CDR3 amino acids: CATRTSGRATFGNEQFF. Written as DNA, the CDR3 is TGTGCCACCCGGACTAGCGGGAGGGCCACGTTTGGCAATGAGCAGTTCTTC. V gene TRBV10-3 combines with J gene TRBJ2-1; 15 bases are shared with TRBD2. J lost 6 bases, V lost 10 bases, and 13 bases had no gene match. Germline CDR1 reads ENHRY; CDR2 reads SYGVKD. The CDR3 runs to 17 residues.

The table lists this clonotype with many counts. The DNA of the CDR3 is TGTGCCAGCAGGATAGACTACTCCTACAATGAGCAGTTCTTC. Its protein is CASRIDYSYNEQFF. V and J are TRBV6-1 and TRBJ2-1; D possibly corresponds to TRBD2 (5 bases). CDR3 length equals 14 residues. CDR1 and CDR2 (germline): MNHNS, SASEGT. V was shortened by 6 bases and J by 0 bases, with 9 bases between the two germline ends.

This clonotype occurred many times. J is TRBJ2-1 and V is TRBV6-5, with D perhaps TRBD1 or TRBD2 (5 bases each). V dropped 6 bases and J dropped 3 bases, with 9 bases sitting between them. The CDR3 has 13 amino acids. The germline V gene has CDR1 MNHEY and CDR2 SVGAGI. The chain's CDR3 is CASSWDRYNEQFF. The CDR3 nucleotides are TGTGCCAGCAGCTGGGACCGCTACAATGAGCAGTTCTTC.

This clonotype was recorded at least ten times. V and J are TRBV28 and TRBJ1-3; no definite D call. Trimming shortened V by 2 bases and J by 9 bases, and 8 bases separated the two germline ends. This CDR3 comprises 12 residues. The germline gives CDR1 MDHEN, CDR2 SYDVKM. The CDR3 sequence is CASSLLSATIYF. For the CDR3, the DNA is TGTGCCAGCAGTTTACTATCTGCCACCATATATTTT.

This clonotype was recorded many times. The genes are TRBV14 and TRBJ1-1, with no clear D. Germline loops: CDR1 SGHDN, CDR2 FVKESK. Trimming removed 5 bases from V and 0 bases from J, with 13 bases in between. This CDR3 contains 15 residues. The CDR3 nucleotides read TGTGCCAGCAGCACTCAAATGGGCATGAACACTGAAGCTTTCTTT. Protein product: CASSTQMGMNTEAFF.

This clonotype was seen many times. The chain uses TRBV28 and TRBJ1-6, with 9 bases that match TRBD1. Germline V gene lookup returns CDR1 MDHEN and CDR2 SYDVKM. The junction had 4 bases not matched to a gene; V was cut back by 6 bases and J by 7 bases. The CDR3 consists of 14 residues. CDR3: CASRQGAANSPLHF. The CDR3, as DNA: TGTGCCAGCAGACAGGGGGCCGCCAATTCACCCCTCCACTTT.

This clonotype was detected ten times or more. The chain recombines TRBV6-1 with TRBJ2-7; D perhaps matches TRBD2 (5 bases). CDR1 and CDR2 from the germline V gene are MNHNS and SASEGT. V gave up 4 bases and J gave up 13 bases, with 17 bases separating them. The CDR3 contains 12 residues. The CDR3 reads CASSVGVWTDYF. Written as DNA, the CDR3 is TGTGCCAGCAGTGTTGGGGTATGGACTGACTACTTC.

This rearrangement joins TRBV28 to TRBJ2-1; 9 bases line up with TRBD2. With V trimmed by 4 bases and J by 13 bases, 17 bases remained unmatched. The CDR3 extends over 16 amino acids. Per the germline V gene, CDR1 is MDHEN and CDR2 is SYDVKM. The CDR3 reads CASSSVASGKGLVQFF. The CDR3 DNA reads as TGTGCCAGCAGTTCAGTAGCTAGCGGGAAGGGGCTGGTCCAGTTCTTC.

This clonotype was counted many times. CDR3 DNA sequence: TGTGCCAGCAGCTTACGAAGCGGCCGTGACACCGGGGAGCTGTTTTTT. Its translation is CASSLRSGRDTGELFF. The chain combines TRBV7-3 with TRBJ2-2; possibly TRBD2 for D (5 bases). V lost 2 bases and J lost 3, with 13 bases in between. Germline values: CDR1 SGHTA, CDR2 FQGTGA. The CDR3 length is 16 residues.